Below are 7 T cell receptor beta chains sequenced from a single sample in a study of blood T cell repertoires in COVID-19. TCRdb's copy holds only in-frame clones and misses some; the assay was immunoSEQ multiplex PCR. The sample includes 150,000 to 200,000 clones, around 81% of them seen just once. The material sequenced was peripheral blood. Receptors were obtained from a woman between 40 and 50 years old with COVID-19, enrolled during active disease.

The chain is built from TRBV15 and TRBJ2-7; 11 nucleotides agree with TRBD2. Trimming cost V 3 bases and J 3 bases; bases outside gene matches: 4. Per the germline V gene, CDR1 is LNHNV and CDR2 is YYDKDF (reference sequence). This CDR3 is built from 15 residues. The CDR3 nucleotides read TGTGCCACCAGCAGGGTTACTAGCGGGAGCTACGAGCAGTACTTC. As protein: CATSRVTSGSYEQYF.

The chain couples TRBV6-5 to TRBJ1-2; 7 nucleotides agree with TRBD1. This CDR3 is 12 amino acids long. V gave up 6 bases and J gave up 8 bases; unmatched junction bases: 6. Germline loops: CDR1 MNHEY, CDR2 SVGAGI. Written as DNA, the CDR3 is TGTGCCAGCAGCCTAACAGGGGCCGGCTACACCTTC. Its protein product is CASSLTGAGYTF.

The chain has TRBV27 and TRBJ2-1; 7 bases map to TRBD2. Germline V gene sequence: CDR1 MNHEY, CDR2 SMNVEV (reference sequence). This CDR3 is 15 amino acids long. Losses at the gene ends were 2 bases for V and 10 bases for J; bases not matched to a gene: 11. The CDR3 spells CASSLARDYQWEQFF. The CDR3 DNA is TGTGCCAGCAGTTTAGCGCGGGACTACCAATGGGAGCAGTTCTTC.

This chain joins TRBV27 and TRBJ1-5; 7 bases match TRBD1. The trim removed 7 bases at V and 7 bases at J, leaving 10 bases unmatched. In germline, CDR1 is MNHEY, CDR2 SMNVEV (reference sequence). The length of the CDR3 is 14 residues. Written as DNA, the CDR3 is TGTGCCAGCAAAATAGGGCAGGGGGACCAGCCCCAGCATTTT. Amino acid sequence: CASKIGQGDQPQHF.

The chain recombines TRBV6-5 with TRBJ2-7, with 9 nucleotides matching TRBD2. The V gene end was trimmed by 7 bases and the J gene end by 6 bases; junction bases not matched to a gene: 7. Germline CDR1 reads MNHEY; CDR2 reads SVGAGI. The CDR3 runs 13 residues. As DNA, the CDR3 is TGTGCCAGCAAAACAGCGGGAGGTCTCGAGCAGTACGTC. Protein product: CASKTAGGLEQYV.

The rearrangement uses TRBV24-1 and TRBJ2-7; 7 bases align to TRBD1. Germline V gene sequence: CDR1 KGHDR, CDR2 SFDVKD. This CDR3 is built from 13 residues. The J segment lost 5 bases and the V segment lost 4 bases, leaving 4 bases of the junction unmatched. CDR3 DNA: TGTGCCACCAGTGAGGCACAGGGGCACGAGCAGTACGTC. Its protein is CATSEAQGHEQYV.

This clone was counted a single time. The V gene is TRBV5-4, the J gene TRBJ2-7; 11 bases agree with TRBD1. The V gene's germline CDR1 is SGHNT and CDR2 YYREEE (reference sequence). This CDR3 region has 13 residues. CDR3 nucleotide sequence: TGTGCCAGCAGCTTGGGTCGAACGGGACAGGGGGAAGTC. Translated: CASSLGRTGQGEV.